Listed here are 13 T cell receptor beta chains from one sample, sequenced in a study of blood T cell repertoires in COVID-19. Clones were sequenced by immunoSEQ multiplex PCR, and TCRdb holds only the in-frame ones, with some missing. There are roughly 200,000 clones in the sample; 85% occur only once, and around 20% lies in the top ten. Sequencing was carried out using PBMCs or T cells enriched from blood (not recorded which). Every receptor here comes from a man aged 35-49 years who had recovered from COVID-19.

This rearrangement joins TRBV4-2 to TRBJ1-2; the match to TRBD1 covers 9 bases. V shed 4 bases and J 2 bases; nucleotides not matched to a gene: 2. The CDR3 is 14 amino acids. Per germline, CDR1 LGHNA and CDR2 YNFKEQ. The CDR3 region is CASSPGQGNYGYTF. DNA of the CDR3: TGTGCCAGCAGCCCAGGACAGGGGAACTATGGCTACACCTTC.

The CDR3 DNA follows: TGTGCCAGCAGCTTATCGCTAACCTACGAGCAGTACTTC. Protein sequence: CASSLSLTYEQYF. The chain links TRBV11-2 to TRBJ2-7; D is uncertain. Trimming shortened V by 2 bases and J by 2 bases, and 7 bases separated the two germline ends. Germline V lookup: CDR1 SGHAT, CDR2 FQNNGV. The CDR3 spans 13 residues.

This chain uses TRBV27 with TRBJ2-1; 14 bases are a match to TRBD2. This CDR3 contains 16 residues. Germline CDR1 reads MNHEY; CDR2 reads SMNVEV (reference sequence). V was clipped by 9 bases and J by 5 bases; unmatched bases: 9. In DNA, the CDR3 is TGTGCCAGTGGTAGGGGGGGACTAGCGGGAGACAATGAGCAGTTCTTC. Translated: CASGRGGLAGDNEQFF.

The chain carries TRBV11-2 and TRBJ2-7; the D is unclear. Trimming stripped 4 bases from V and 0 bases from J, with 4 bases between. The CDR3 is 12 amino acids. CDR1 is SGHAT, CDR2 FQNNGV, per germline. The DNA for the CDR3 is TGTGCCAGCAGCTACAGCTCCTACGAGCAGTACTTC. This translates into CASSYSSYEQYF.

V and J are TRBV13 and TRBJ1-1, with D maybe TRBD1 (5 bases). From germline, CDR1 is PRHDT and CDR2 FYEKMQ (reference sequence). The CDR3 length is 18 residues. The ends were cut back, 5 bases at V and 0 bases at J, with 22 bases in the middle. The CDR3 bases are TGTGCCAGCAGCCCGGGGGGACTAGGGGATTTCATGAACACTGAAGCTTTCTTT. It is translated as CASSPGGLGDFMNTEAFF.

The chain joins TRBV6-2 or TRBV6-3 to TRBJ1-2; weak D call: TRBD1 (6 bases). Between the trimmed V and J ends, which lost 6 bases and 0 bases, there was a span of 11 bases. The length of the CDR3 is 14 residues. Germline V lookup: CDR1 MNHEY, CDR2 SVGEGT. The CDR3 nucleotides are TGTGCCAGCAGCCGCGACAGGACTAACTATGGCTACACCTTC. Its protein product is CASSRDRTNYGYTF.

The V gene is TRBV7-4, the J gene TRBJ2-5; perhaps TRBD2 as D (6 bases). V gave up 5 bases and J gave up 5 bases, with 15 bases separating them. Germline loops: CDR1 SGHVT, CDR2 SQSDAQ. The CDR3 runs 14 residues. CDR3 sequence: CASSTSGVRETQYF. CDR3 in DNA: TGTGCCAGCAGCACCTCGGGAGTTCGGGAGACCCAGTACTTC.

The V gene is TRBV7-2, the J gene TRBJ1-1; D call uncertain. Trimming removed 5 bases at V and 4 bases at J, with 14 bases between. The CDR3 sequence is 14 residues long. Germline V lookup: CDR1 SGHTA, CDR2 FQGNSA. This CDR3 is CASSPSAVGTEAFF. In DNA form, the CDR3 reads TGTGCCAGCAGCCCATCAGCGGTGGGCACTGAAGCTTTCTTT.

The CDR3 DNA is TGTGCCAGCAGTTTAACGGGAAGGGCCAGAGGATACTATGGCTACACCTTC. Translating gives CASSLTGRARGYYGYTF. J is TRBJ1-2 and V is TRBV28; D ambiguous. V lost 2 bases and J 3 bases, leaving 19 bases between the germline ends. This CDR3 has 17 amino acids. Germline loops: CDR1 MDHEN, CDR2 SYDVKM.

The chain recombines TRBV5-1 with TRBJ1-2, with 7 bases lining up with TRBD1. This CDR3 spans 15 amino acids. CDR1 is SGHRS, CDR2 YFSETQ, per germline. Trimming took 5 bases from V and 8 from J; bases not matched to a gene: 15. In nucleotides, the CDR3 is TGCGCCAGCAGACTAACGGCAGGGGGAGTTCGGGGCTACACCTTC. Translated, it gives CASRLTAGGVRGYTF.

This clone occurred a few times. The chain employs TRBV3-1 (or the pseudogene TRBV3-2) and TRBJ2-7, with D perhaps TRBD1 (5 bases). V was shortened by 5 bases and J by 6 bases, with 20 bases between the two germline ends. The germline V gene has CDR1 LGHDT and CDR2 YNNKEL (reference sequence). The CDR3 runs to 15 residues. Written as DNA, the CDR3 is TGTGCCAGCAGCTTCGAAGTGTCAGGGCTGAGCGAGCAGTACTTC. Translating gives CASSFEVSGLSEQYF.

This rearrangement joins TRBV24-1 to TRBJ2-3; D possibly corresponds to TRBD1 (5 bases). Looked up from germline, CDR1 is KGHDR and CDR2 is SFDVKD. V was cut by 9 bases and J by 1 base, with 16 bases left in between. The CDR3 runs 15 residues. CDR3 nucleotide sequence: TGTGCCACCTCCCATGGGGCGGCCGGCACAGATACGCAGTATTTT. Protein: CATSHGAAGTDTQYF.

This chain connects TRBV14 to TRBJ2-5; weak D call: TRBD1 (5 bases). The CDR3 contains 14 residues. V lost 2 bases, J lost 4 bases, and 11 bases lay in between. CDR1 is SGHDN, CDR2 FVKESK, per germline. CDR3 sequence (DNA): TGTGCCAGCAGCCAACAAAGGGGATTAGAGACCCAGTACTTC. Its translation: CASSQQRGLETQYF.